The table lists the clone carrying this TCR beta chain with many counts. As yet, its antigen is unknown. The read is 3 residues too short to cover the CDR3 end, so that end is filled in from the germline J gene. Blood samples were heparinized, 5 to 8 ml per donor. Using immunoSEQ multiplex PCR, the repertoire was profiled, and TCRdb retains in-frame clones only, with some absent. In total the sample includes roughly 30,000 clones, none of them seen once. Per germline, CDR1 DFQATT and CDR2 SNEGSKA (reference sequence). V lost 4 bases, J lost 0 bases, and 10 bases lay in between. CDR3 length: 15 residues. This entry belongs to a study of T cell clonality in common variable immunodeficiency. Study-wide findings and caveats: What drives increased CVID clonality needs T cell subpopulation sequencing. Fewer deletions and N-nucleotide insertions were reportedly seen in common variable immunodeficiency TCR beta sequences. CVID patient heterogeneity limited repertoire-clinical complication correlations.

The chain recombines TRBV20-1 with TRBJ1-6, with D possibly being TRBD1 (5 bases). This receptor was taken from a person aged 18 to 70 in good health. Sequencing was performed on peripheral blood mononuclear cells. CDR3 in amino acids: CSATQAYSYNSPLHF. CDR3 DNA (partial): TGCAGTGCTACACAGGCATACTCCTATAATTCACCC.